This T cell receptor (beta chain) was captured by sequencing in a study of T-cell memory formation after mild COVID-19. Each CDR3 protein gets one entry after TCRdb re-called the 5' RACE reads with MiXCR. The profile shows more than 80,000 distinct CDR3 sequences, about a sixth of them singletons. Germline CDR1 SGHAT, CDR2 FQNNGV. V lost 5 bases, J lost 0 bases, and 26 bases lay in between. The CDR3 is 19 residues long. This receptor was obtained from an adult woman who had mild COVID-19 (a few samples of this study predate the infection). Cell type and time point are not known. The sequenced sample consisted of PBMCs or a T cell subset sorted from them (not recorded which). The chain joins TRBV11-2 to TRBJ2-7; perhaps D is TRBD1 or TRBD2 (7 bases each). The CDR3 DNA follows: TGTGCCAGCAGCCCACGGGGGGAACTCATGAGGGGGCCCTCCTACGAGCAGTACTTC. It is translated as CASSPRGELMRGPSYEQYF.